Listed below are T cell receptor beta chains from one sample, sequenced in a study of shared clonotypes between healthy human individuals. Clones were sequenced by immunoSEQ multiplex PCR, and TCRdb holds only the in-frame ones, with some missing. The sample includes hundreds of thousands of clones, around 73% of them seen just once. Sequences were obtained from memory CD4+ T cells sorted from blood. The source is a woman aged 25 to 39 in good health. CDR3s include the opening cysteine and the closing phenylalanine or tryptophan. Fields, in order: D gene, V gene, J gene, CDR3 protein. A D gene is named only where the DNA matches it firmly.

d_call: TRBD1
v_call: TRBV28
j_call: TRBJ1-1
cdr3_aa: CASSAPGQASGTEAFF

d_call: -
v_call: TRBV9
j_call: TRBJ2-5
cdr3_aa: CASSVDGSRGETQYF

d_call: TRBD1
v_call: TRBV19
j_call: TRBJ1-5
cdr3_aa: CASSTGQGFDQPQHF

d_call: -
v_call: TRBV7-9
j_call: TRBJ1-4
cdr3_aa: CASSLGPGNQLKLFF

d_call: -
v_call: TRBV28
j_call: TRBJ2-3
cdr3_aa: CASSLRAGGDTQYF

d_call: -
v_call: TRBV2
j_call: TRBJ2-1
cdr3_aa: CASSVRAVSYNEQFF

d_call: -
v_call: TRBV25-1
j_call: TRBJ1-1
cdr3_aa: CASREALNTEAFF

d_call: TRBD1
v_call: TRBV7-9
j_call: TRBJ2-2
cdr3_aa: CASSLDGTGIHGELFF

d_call: TRBD1
v_call: TRBV10-3
j_call: TRBJ1-2
cdr3_aa: CAISDGTGGYTF

d_call: TRBD2
v_call: TRBV7-6
j_call: TRBJ2-1
cdr3_aa: CASSLAGGTSGYNEQFF

d_call: -
v_call: TRBV28
j_call: TRBJ2-3
cdr3_aa: CASAPGFPSNTQYF

d_call: -
v_call: TRBV6-1
j_call: TRBJ1-2
cdr3_aa: CASSNRVSGYTF

d_call: TRBD1
v_call: TRBV2
j_call: TRBJ2-7
cdr3_aa: CASEDRGVEQYF

d_call: TRBD2
v_call: TRBV7-2
j_call: TRBJ2-3
cdr3_aa: CASRRLAGVDTQYF

d_call: TRBD1
v_call: TRBV7-6
j_call: TRBJ1-3
cdr3_aa: CASSFGQARGGNTIYF

d_call: -
v_call: TRBV7-2
j_call: TRBJ2-3
cdr3_aa: CASSSDGDTQYF

d_call: -
v_call: TRBV19
j_call: TRBJ2-2
cdr3_aa: CASSLRGLNTGELFF

d_call: -
v_call: TRBV6-1
j_call: TRBJ2-6
cdr3_aa: CASSERVASGANVLTF

d_call: TRBD1
v_call: TRBV5-1
j_call: TRBJ2-7
cdr3_aa: CASSIDPGQGIYEQYF

d_call: -
v_call: TRBV28
j_call: TRBJ1-5
cdr3_aa: CASSKGGRVNQPQHF

d_call: -
v_call: TRBV27
j_call: TRBJ2-2
cdr3_aa: CASSPTLATAGELFF

d_call: -
v_call: TRBV7-2
j_call: TRBJ1-5
cdr3_aa: CASSFDRLFNQPQHF